Below, 5 T cell receptor beta chains from the same sample are listed, as sequenced in a study of human CD8 memory T cell subsets. The TCR beta sequencing libraries came from UMI-labeled 5' RACE. TCRdb reanalyzed the 5' RACE reads, giving one entry per CDR3 protein sequence and no DNA. Listed are 9,500 to 12,000 distinct CDR3 sequences; around 16% falls within the top ten. The source material was CD8+ T cells from PBMCs. The receptors derive from a human donor in good health.

The chain links TRBV20-1 to TRBJ2-5; without DNA, the TCRdb call of TRBD2 cannot be checked. Germline loops: CDR1 DFQATT, CDR2 SNEGSKA (reference sequence). The CDR3 is 15 amino acids. This CDR3 is CSARDGTISLETQYF.

V gene TRBV28 combines with J gene TRBJ2-7; TCRdb indicates TRBD1, and absent DNA this call remains unverified. The CDR3 extends over 13 amino acids. Germline CDR1 and CDR2: MDHEN and SYDVKM. CDR3: CASSIGQSYEQYF.

This chain joins TRBV28 and TRBJ1-6; the D call from TCRdb, TRBD1, cannot be confirmed without DNA. The CDR3 sequence is 15 residues long. In germline, CDR1 is MDHEN, CDR2 SYDVKM. CDR3 residues: CASSLTTGGGETLHF.

The chain has TRBV7-9 and TRBJ2-2. The CDR3 has 13 amino acids. Germline loops: CDR1 SEHNR, CDR2 FQNEAQ (reference sequence). The CDR3 spells CATFMRITGELFF.

J is TRBJ2-1 and V is TRBV27. The CDR3 covers 13 residues. Germline loops: CDR1 MNHEY, CDR2 SMNVEV (reference sequence). The CDR3 loop reads CASSLWTNNEQFF.